This T cell receptor beta chain comes out of a study of shared clonotypes between healthy human individuals. With 0 bases removed from V and 7 bases from J, the gap between germline ends came to 4 bases. The CDR3 totals 12 residues. Germline V gives CDR1 SGHNT, CDR2 YENEEA. Deep was the level at which the assay was run. Loaded into unsorted PBMC replicate PCRs was approximately 300 ng DNA, 30,000 or so T cell genomes. Data came from immunoSEQ multiplex PCR; TCRdb stores just in-frame clones and leaves some out. The data show 490,000 or so clones, less than 80% seen once. There were no recent acute infections or vaccinations among the donors, who were healthy HIV-negative adults.

The TCR sequence derives from a woman aged 40 to 50 in good health. Some clones in this sample may be carry-over from other donors' samples. Sequenced sample: PBMCs. The genes are TRBV11-3 and TRBJ2-1; D ambiguous. The CDR3 DNA sequence: TGTGCCAGCAGCTTAGATTGGAATGAGCAGTTCTTC. Its protein is CASSLDWNEQFF. Full variable domain (outside the CDR3, taken from reference TRBV11-3 and TRBJ2-1): EAGVVQSPRYKIIEKKQPVAFWCNPISGHNTLYWYLQNLGQGPELLIRYENEEAVDDSQLPKDRFSAERLKGVDSTLKIQPAELGDSAVYLCASSLDWNEQFFGPGTRLTVL.